The clone carrying this T cell receptor (beta chain) came up many times. This CDR3 region has 14 residues. Germline CDR1 reads SGHVS; CDR2 reads FQNEAQ. V lost 2 bases and J lost 0, with 5 bases in between. Amplified TCR beta CDR3 regions came from RNA transcripts. RT-PCR in the first round (using the HTBI primer set) targeted the TCR CDR3. TCRdb recomputed calls from the multiplex PCR reads with MiXCR, one row per CDR3 protein. The data show 500,000 to 600,000 distinct CDR3 sequences, with 15% to 20% seen just once and about half held by the top ten. This record comes from a study of T cells in Graves' hyperthyroidism and ophthalmopathy.

The V and J genes are TRBV7-8 and TRBJ2-1, with D unclear. The clonotype was recovered from a man aged 35 to 55 with Graves' ophthalmopathy. The material sequenced was blood. CDR3 sequence: CASSLRSSYNEQFF. CDR3 nucleotide sequence: TGTGCCAGCAGCTTACGAAGCTCCTACAATGAGCAGTTCTTC.